The present T cell receptor beta chain was sequenced within a study of B cell selection in AIRE deficiency. The study's findings and limits: With only TCRbeta sequenced, 35% to 45% of shared healthy Treg sequences overlapped Tconv. Roughly a third of healthy-shared Treg TCRbeta sequences appeared in patient Tconv cells. Of over 3,500 shared Treg TCRbeta sequences, over 25% were healthy-only, 7.5% to 9.5% patient-only. Tconv and Treg cells from AIRE-deficient patients resembled healthy donors in TCRBV usage, CDR3 length and diversity.

The sorted conventional CD4 T cells were gated as CD4+CD127+. V shed 2 bases and J 4 bases; nucleotides not matched to a gene: 11. CDR3 length: 17 amino acids. In germline, CDR1 is MGHRA, CDR2 YSYEKL. Clones were sequenced by immunoSEQ multiplex PCR, and TCRdb holds only the in-frame ones, with some missing. Seen here are roughly 23,000 clones, 95% to 98% observed once, and the top ten hold 0.17%. Comments on this clone: The antigen is not known.

This TCR was recovered from a human donor with AIRE deficiency. The sample consisted of conventional CD4+ T cells sorted from PBMCs. The V call is TRBV4-1, the J call TRBJ2-3; TRBD2 matches 8 bases. CDR3 sequence reads: CASSQTHSGGVADTQYF. In nucleotides, the CDR3 is TGCGCCAGCAGCCAAACCCACTCGGGGGGGGTCGCAGATACGCAGTATTTT.